This is a list of T cell receptor beta chains from one sample in a study of blood T cell repertoires in COVID-19. Assay: immunoSEQ multiplex PCR; the TCRdb copy retains only in-frame clones and omits some. Of approximately 100,000 clones listed, 84% were seen once; the top ten hold 7.9%. The specimen was peripheral blood. These receptors came from a woman of 80 years or more with active or convalescent COVID-19. CDR3s include the opening cysteine and the closing phenylalanine or tryptophan.

>16|TRBJ2-7|TRBV4-1
CASSQEVAESSYEQYF
>15|TRBJ2-7|TRBV9
CASSVDLAAPYEQYF
>15|TRBJ1-6|TRBV7-9
CASSSRQGAWTPLHF
>17|TRBJ2-1|TRBV12-2
CASRSHTGAGPYNEQFF
>15|TRBJ2-3|TRBV9
CASSPGLAGTDTQYF
>16|TRBJ2-1|TRBV24-1
CATSDFRDRPYNEQFF
>16|TRBJ2-3|TRBV3-1/TRBV3-2
CASSRRSGGSTDTQYF
>14|TRBJ2-1|TRBV7-6
CASSLEDREQEQFF
>14|TRBJ1-2|TRBV7-2
CASSLGREGGGYTF
>14|TRBJ1-5|TRBV19
CASRYGQGVQPQHF
>15|TRBJ2-3|TRBV24-1
CATAPTSGFTDTQYF
>17|TRBJ2-2|TRBV7-2
CASSLGPGLLNTGELFF
>15|TRBJ2-7|TRBV30
CAWSVRQIYSYEQYF
>14|TRBJ2-7|TRBV7-2
CASSLVTGTYEQYF
>15|TRBJ2-1|TRBV11-1
CASSFDRGVYNEQFF
>12|TRBJ1-2|TRBV28
CASSLSSDGYTF
>14|TRBJ2-7|TRBV5-1
CASSLDRVTFEQYF
>13|TRBJ1-2|TRBV9
CASSPWGGHGYTF
>15|TRBJ2-1|TRBV7-2
CASSLQGFYYNEQFF
>13|TRBJ1-6|TRBV12-3/TRBV12-4
CASGGQGNSPLHF
>16|TRBJ2-3|TRBV4-2
CASSQVGTSGSRTQYF
>12|TRBJ2-7|TRBV28
CASARQIDEQYF
>14|TRBJ2-7|TRBV7-9
CASSTQGSSYEQYF
>16|TRBJ1-3|TRBV4-1
CASSQYRANSGNTIYF
>15|TRBJ1-1|TRBV5-1
CASSTLDSRNTEAFF
>15|TRBJ2-7|TRBV3-1/TRBV3-2
CASSQALAGHYEQYF
>15|TRBJ1-1|TRBV18
CASSPPGQGRAEAFF
>17|TRBJ2-3|TRBV3-1/TRBV3-2
CASSQDPSGRSTDTQYF
>14|TRBJ1-1|TRBV13
CASSLAGGSTEAFF
>16|TRBJ2-3|TRBV5-4
CASSLIGGMSMDTQYF
>15|TRBJ1-1|TRBV27
CASSLAGQGNTEAFF
>17|TRBJ2-2|TRBV9
CASSVPRDRANTGELFF
>14|TRBJ2-1|TRBV19
CASNNGLAIHEQFF
>15|TRBJ2-7|TRBV5-1
CASSLEGHGTYEQYF
>12|TRBJ2-1|TRBV28
CASGSSGAQWFF
>14|TRBJ1-4|TRBV28
CASSHHTTNEKLFF
>18|TRBJ2-2|TRBV4-2
CASSTPDGTSIDSGELFF
>16|TRBJ2-1|TRBV9
CASSAPGTSGYNEQFF
>14|TRBJ1-1|TRBV9
CASSVRPGNTEAFF
>15|TRBJ1-2|TRBV11-2
CASSSRWDRGDGYTF
>15|TRBJ2-3|TRBV16
CASSPRDRGRDTQYF
>13|TRBJ1-1|TRBV19
CASCPGTLTEAFF
>19|TRBJ1-1|TRBV24-1
CATSGRTGGYMDGNTEAFF
>16|TRBJ2-2|TRBV5-1
CASSRYREMVTGELFF
>13|TRBJ1-2|TRBV25-1
CASSESGGYGYTF
>15|TRBJ1-1|TRBV6-5
CASSPRTGWVTEAFF
>14|TRBJ1-1|TRBV2
CASSEGQGVRGAFF
>18|TRBJ2-1|TRBV7-9
CASSSGTSGMSSYNEQFF
>16|TRBJ2-2|TRBV10-3
CAISPRQGANTGELFF
>16|TRBJ2-3|TRBV7-9
CASSTLRDRGTDTQYF
>15|TRBJ2-7|TRBV28
CASSHASGRSYEQYF
>13|TRBJ2-3|TRBV12-3/TRBV12-4
CASSFRSTDTQYF
>14|TRBJ2-7|TRBV7-9
CASSLSGALGEQYF